Listed below are T cell receptor beta chains from one sample, sequenced in a study of brain T cells in children with intractable seizures. Clones were read by immunoSEQ multiplex PCR, and TCRdb kept only the in-frame ones, dropping some. The table shows approximately 330,000 clones, with over 90% occurring only once. Source: peripheral blood, taken 4 to 5 months after surgery. The receptors originated from a boy younger than two with tuberous sclerosis and intractable seizures. The CDR3 runs from the conserved cysteine through the conserved F or W. The order of the fields is CDR3 protein, CDR3 DNA, clone size, D gene, V gene, J gene. D genes are given only for firm matches. Clone size appears in some rows only: once, few, many, or a class for an expanded clone.

CASSRTGQGKSYNEQFF,TGTGCCAGCTCACGGACAGGACAGGGGAAATCCTACAATGAGCAGTTCTTC,NA,TRBD1,TRBV18,TRBJ2-1
CASNDAGTHDYGYTF,TGTGCCAGTAACGACGCCGGGACTCACGACTATGGCTACACCTTC,NA,NA,TRBV19,TRBJ1-2
CASSRTTGFYGYTF,TGTGCCAGCAGTCGAACAACAGGGTTCTATGGCTACACCTTC,NA,NA,TRBV6-5,TRBJ1-2
CSVAGGDTEAFF,TGCAGCGTTGCGGGAGGAGACACTGAAGCTTTCTTT,NA,NA,TRBV29-1,TRBJ1-1
CASSLGRSSYNEQFF,TGTGCCAGCAGTTTAGGCAGGAGCTCCTACAATGAGCAGTTCTTC,NA,NA,TRBV28,TRBJ2-1
CASSINLGGAYNEQFF,TGTGCCAGTAGTATTAACCTGGGGGGGGCCTACAATGAGCAGTTCTTC,NA,TRBD2,TRBV19,TRBJ2-1
CAWSMDRDVPEAFF,TGTGCCTGGAGTATGGACAGGGATGTTCCTGAAGCTTTCTTT,NA,TRBD1,TRBV30,TRBJ1-1
CSAYNYGYTF,TGCAGTGCGTACAACTATGGCTACACCTTC,few,NA,TRBV20-1,TRBJ1-2
CASSHEESLEQFF,TGTGCCAGCAGCCATGAGGAATCCCTTGAGCAGTTCTTC,NA,NA,TRBV3-1/TRBV3-2,TRBJ2-1
CASSLRGADTQYF,TGTGCCAGCTCACTCCGAGGCGCAGATACGCAGTATTTT,NA,NA,TRBV18,TRBJ2-3